A single sample gave rise to the 10 T cell receptor beta chains below, sequenced in a study of T cell repertoires in cytomegalovirus infection. A single record per CDR3 protein comes from TCRdb applying MiXCR to the reads. The top ten hold approximately 11% of the sample, which has roughly 140,000 distinct CDR3 sequences, around 22% seen once. The material sequenced was PBMCs. The receptors come from a human donor in good health (CMV status not recorded). Some clones in this sample may be carry-over from other donors' samples.

V gene TRBV12-5 combines with J gene TRBJ1-2; D is possibly TRBD1 (5 bases). Germline-derived CDR1 and CDR2 are LGHNT and FRNRAP. V shed 6 bases and J shed 4 bases, with 18 bases lying between them. The CDR3 runs to 15 residues. CDR3 sequence: CASGERLGRGYGYTF. Here the CDR3 DNA reads TGTGCTAGTGGGGAACGTTTGGGACGCGGCTATGGCTACACCTTC.

As for this clonotype: Possible read error: a much larger clone is one base away. This chain joins TRBV7-8 and TRBJ1-1; no clear D gene. The CDR3 has 15 amino acids. The germline V gene encodes CDR1 SGHVS and CDR2 FQNEAQ. In nucleotides, the CDR3 is TGTGCCAACAGCTTAGTCGAGAACATGAACACTGAAGCTTTCTTT. This codes for CANSLVENMNTEAFF.

This clonotype came up a few times. The rearrangement links TRBV19 to TRBJ2-2, with D unclear. Trimming took off 3 bases at V and 0 bases at J, with 5 bases between the two ends. The CDR3 runs 14 residues. CDR1 and CDR2 (germline): LNHDA, SQIVND (reference sequence). The CDR3 reads CASSMLANTGELFF. The CDR3 DNA reads as TGTGCCAGTAGTATGCTAGCGAACACCGGGGAGCTGTTTTTT. Based on the CDR3 plus reference TRBV19 and TRBJ2-2, the full variable domain is DGGITQSPKYLFRKEGQNVTLSCEQNLNHDAMYWYRQDPGQGLRLIYYSQIVNDFQKGDIAEGYSVSREKKESFPLTVTSAQKNPTAFYLCASSMLANTGELFFGEGSRLTVL.

This clonotype was detected a few times. The V call is TRBV29-1, the J call TRBJ2-2; D unclear. The CDR3 runs to 11 residues. CDR1 and CDR2 from the germline V gene are SQVTM and ANQGSEA. V was trimmed by 7 bases and J by 1 base, leaving 4 bases between them. CDR3 nucleotides: TGCAGCGGGGGGAACACCGGGGAGCTGTTTTTT. This codes for CSGGNTGELFF.

The chain recombines TRBV18 with TRBJ1-4; 9 bases are a match to TRBD1. The germline V gene has CDR1 KGHSH and CDR2 LQKENI. The length of the CDR3 is 14 residues. V dropped 6 bases and J dropped 7; count of bases not matched to a gene: 6. The CDR3 bases are TGTGCCAGCTCCCTTGGACAGGGGTCTGAAAAACTGTTTTTT. Amino acids: CASSLGQGSEKLFF.

A few counts support this clonotype. This chain connects TRBV2 to TRBJ2-2; 12 bases agree with TRBD1. This CDR3 is built from 15 residues. The germline CDR1 and CDR2 sequences are SNHLY and FYNNEI. Trimming cost V 6 bases and J 6 bases; bases outside gene matches: 5. DNA of the CDR3: TGTGCCAGCAGCCGGGACAGGGGGCGCCCCGGGGAGCTGTTTTTT. Translating gives CASSRDRGRPGELFF.

The chain combines TRBV5-1 with TRBJ2-7, with 8 positions matching TRBD1. The germline V gene encodes CDR1 SGHRS and CDR2 YFSETQ. The length of the CDR3 is 13 residues. Trimming removed 6 bases from V and 5 bases from J; junction bases left unmatched: 7. The CDR3 is CASTGHRGDEQYF. DNA for the CDR3: TGCGCCAGCACGGGCCACAGGGGGGACGAGCAGTACTTC.

This clonotype has a handful of counts. This chain connects TRBV27 to TRBJ2-3; no clear D gene. The CDR3 is made up of 13 amino acids. V was shortened by 5 bases and J by 6 bases, with 12 bases between the two germline ends. CDR1 and CDR2 from the germline V gene are MNHEY and SMNVEV (reference sequence). The CDR3 DNA reads as TGTGCCAGCAGTCCCTCGAATTTTGATACGCAGTATTTT. Residues: CASSPSNFDTQYF.

The chain has TRBV7-9 and TRBJ2-5; no clear D. In germline, CDR1 is SEHNR, CDR2 FQNEAQ (reference sequence). With 5 bases removed from V and 4 bases from J, the gap between germline ends came to 14 bases. This CDR3 is built from 14 residues. CDR3: CASSASDGAETQYF. The CDR3 DNA follows: TGTGCCAGCAGCGCGAGCGACGGCGCAGAGACCCAGTACTTC.

J is TRBJ2-1 and V is TRBV7-9; D not resolved. The CDR3 extends over 15 amino acids. The germline gives CDR1 SEHNR, CDR2 FQNEAQ (reference sequence). V was pared by 5 bases and J by 6 bases, with 17 bases between. This chain's CDR3 is CASSPNLVTGNEQFF. CDR3 coding DNA: TGTGCCAGCAGCCCCAACCTAGTGACCGGCAATGAGCAGTTCTTC.